This entry lists 16 T cell receptor beta chains sequenced from one sample in a study of T cell therapy after organ transplantation (dated by TCRdb to between 2018 and 2021). These receptors have no identified antigens. Library method: the immunoSEQ multiplex PCR assay. The table comes from immuneACCESS by way of TCRdb, which keeps in-frame sequences with V and J called. Part of the clones is missing from these tables; in studies checked, under half for an unresolved V gene and the rest for unknown reasons. The sample table contains 45,000 to 50,000 clones; only one count was recorded for about 94% of them. The top ten constitute 3.1% of the sample. The sample's time point label, in plain terms: before start of T cell therapy. The sequences come from CD8+ T cells from blood, collected before autologous CMV-specific T cell therapy. These receptors came from a human patient who had received a solid organ transplant and had CMV disease.

The CDR3 is CASSRSDRGLLETQYF. The CDR3 DNA sequence: TGTGCCAGCTCACGATCGGACAGGGGGCTGTTGGAGACCCAGTACTTC. The rearrangement links TRBV18 to TRBJ2-5; 11 bases line up with TRBD1. Unmatched junction bases numbered 9, after V lost 4 bases and J lost 5 bases. Germline-derived CDR1 and CDR2 are KGHSH and LQKENI. This CDR3 is 16 amino acids long.

The chain combines TRBV19 with TRBJ1-1, with D maybe TRBD1 (5 bases). CDR3 length: 14 residues. Germline V lookup: CDR1 LNHDA, CDR2 SQIVND (reference sequence). The V end lost 3 bases, the J end lost 3 bases, and 11 bases lay between the germline ends. The CDR3 protein is CASSIGTDYTEAFF. The CDR3 DNA sequence: TGTGCCAGTAGTATTGGGACCGATTACACTGAAGCTTTCTTT.

This sequence joins TRBV30 and TRBJ2-7; TRBD1 matches at 8 bases. Germline trimming cut 4 bases from V and 0 bases from J; bases unmatched to any gene: 5. The CDR3 consists of 14 residues. Germline V gives CDR1 GTSNPN, CDR2 SVGIG (reference sequence). In DNA form, the CDR3 reads TGTGCCTGGACCGGGACAGGCCTCTCCTACGAGCAGTACTTC. Encoded protein: CAWTGTGLSYEQYF.

This clone was seen only once. This chain connects TRBV6-5 to TRBJ2-5, with 8 bases identical to TRBD1. The CDR3 runs 13 residues. Germline trimming cut 7 bases from V and 5 bases from J; bases unmatched to any gene: 6. Germline V gives CDR1 MNHEY, CDR2 SVGAGI. The CDR3 DNA reads TGTGCCAGCAACCTCAACAGGGGGGAGACCCAGTACTTC. Its protein product is CASNLNRGETQYF.

V and J are TRBV2 and TRBJ2-3; perhaps D is TRBD1 or TRBD2 (6 bases each). The germline V gene encodes CDR1 SNHLY and CDR2 FYNNEI. The CDR3 extends over 14 amino acids. The V gene lost 11 bases and the J gene lost 0 bases, with 15 bases spanning the gap. This CDR3 reads CAPEGGLSTDTQYF. DNA for the CDR3: TGTGCCCCTGAGGGGGGCCTGAGCACAGATACGCAGTATTTT.

The V gene is TRBV25-1, the J gene TRBJ1-1; no reliable D call. This CDR3 has 13 residues. Trimming pared 4 bases from V and 4 bases from J, leaving 10 bases between. Looked up from germline, CDR1 is MGHDK and CDR2 is SYGVNS. In DNA form, the CDR3 reads TGTGCCAGCAGTGTTGAGGGCTTCACTGAAGCTTTCTTT. The encoded protein is CASSVEGFTEAFF.

The chain is built from TRBV6-5 and TRBJ2-4; D uncertain. From germline, CDR1 is MNHEY and CDR2 SVGAGI. Trimming removed 0 bases at V and 6 bases at J, with 12 bases between. This CDR3 contains 15 residues. CDR3: CASSYSGEAPNIQYF. Written as DNA, the CDR3 is TGTGCCAGCAGTTACTCAGGAGAGGCCCCAAACATTCAGTACTTC.

The rearrangement joins TRBV5-6 to TRBJ2-1; TRBD2 matches 11 bases. CDR3 size: 14 residues. In germline, CDR1 is SGHDT, CDR2 YYEEEE. The V gene end was trimmed by 4 bases and the J gene end by 6 bases; junction bases not matched to a gene: 3. This chain's CDR3 is CASSGGLAVNEQFF. CDR3 DNA sequence: TGTGCCAGCAGCGGGGGACTAGCGGTCAATGAGCAGTTCTTC.

V is TRBV29-1 and J is TRBJ1-2, with 9 bases lining up with TRBD1. There are 13 residues in the CDR3. Germline-derived CDR1 and CDR2 are SQVTM and ANQGSEA. The V gene end was trimmed by 6 bases and the J gene end by 6 bases; junction bases not matched to a gene: 8. The CDR3 reads CSVDWTGADGYTF. As DNA, the CDR3 is TGCAGCGTGGACTGGACAGGGGCCGATGGCTACACCTTC.

This chain links TRBV6-5 with TRBJ1-2, with 9 bases lining up with TRBD1. The J segment lost 3 bases and the V segment lost 5 bases, leaving 7 bases of the junction unmatched. This CDR3 is built from 15 residues. CDR1 is MNHEY, CDR2 SVGAGI, per germline. CDR3 bases: TGTGCCAGCAGTCCGGGACAGGGTGAAGACTATGGCTACACCTTC. Its protein is CASSPGQGEDYGYTF.

The chain couples TRBV6-5 to TRBJ2-2, with 7 bases matching TRBD1. Germline V gene lookup returns CDR1 MNHEY and CDR2 SVGAGI. The CDR3 covers 15 residues. Trimming removed 4 bases from V and 0 bases from J; junction bases left unmatched: 2. CDR3 in DNA: TGTGCCAGCAGTTCCGGGACAGCGAACACCGGGGAGCTGTTTTTT. Its translation is CASSSGTANTGELFF.

V and J are TRBV4-2 and TRBJ2-7; TRBD1 agrees at 9 bases. The CDR3 extends over 16 amino acids. V was clipped by 4 bases and J by 2 bases; unmatched bases: 9. Germline CDR1 reads LGHNA; CDR2 reads YNFKEQ. The CDR3 nucleotides are TGTGCCAGCAGCCCTAAAGCAGGGGACAGGGCCTACGAGCAGTACTTC. It translates to CASSPKAGDRAYEQYF.

The rearrangement joins TRBV30 to TRBJ1-5, with TRBD1 as a possible D gene (6 bases). The V gene's germline CDR1 is GTSNPN and CDR2 SVGIG (reference sequence). There are 13 residues in the CDR3. V was clipped by 0 bases and J by 9 bases, with 12 bases between them. The CDR3 spells CAWSVGGDRPQHF. For the CDR3, the DNA is TGTGCCTGGAGTGTAGGGGGAGACCGGCCCCAGCATTTT. Looking up the rest from reference TRBV30 and TRBJ1-5 gives the full variable domain: SQTIHQWPATLVQPVGSPLSLECTVEGTSNPNLYWYRQAAGRGLQLLFYSVGIGQISSEVPQNLSASRPQDRQFILSSKKLLLSDSGFYLCAWSVGGDRPQHFGDGTRLSIL.

The chain employs TRBV4-3 and TRBJ2-5; D remains ambiguous. Germline CDR1 LGHNA, CDR2 YSLEER. Trimming took off 0 bases at V and 4 bases at J, with 6 bases between the two ends. The CDR3 loop spans 13 amino acids. The CDR3: CASSQDRRETQYF. The DNA for the CDR3 is TGCGCCAGCAGCCAAGATCGCAGAGAGACCCAGTACTTC.

The chain carries TRBV4-1 and TRBJ1-1; D not certain. Germline V gene sequence: CDR1 MGHRA, CDR2 YSYEKL. Trimming shortened V by 3 bases and J by 1 base, and 6 bases separated the two germline ends. This CDR3 is 13 amino acids long. CDR3 amino acids: CASSQAGNTEAFF. The CDR3 nucleotides read TGCGCCAGCAGCCAGGCAGGGAACACTGAAGCTTTCTTT.

The chain carries TRBV5-6 and TRBJ1-2; 7 nucleotides align to TRBD1. The CDR3 runs 15 residues. J was trimmed by 5 bases and V by 4 bases; bases with no gene match: 11. The germline gives CDR1 SGHDT, CDR2 YYEEEE. For the CDR3, the DNA is TGTGCCAGCAGCCCGGCCAGGGCAGGGGGTTATGGCTACACCTTC. As protein: CASSPARAGGYGYTF. Looking up the rest from reference TRBV5-6 and TRBJ1-2 gives the full variable domain: DAGVTQSPTHLIKTRGQQVTLRCSPKSGHDTVSWYQQALGQGPQFIFQYYEEEERQRGNFPDRFSGHQFPNYSSELNVNALLLGDSALYLCASSPARAGGYGYTFGSGTRLTVV.